This TCR beta chain comes out of a study of radiotherapy plus CTLA-4 blockade in lung cancer. Study in general: For less than 20% of patients, objective responses occurred, and around 31% had disease control.

Study-wide results and caveats: In blood, early T cell clone dynamics reportedly predicted response best, together with interferon-beta.

To note about this clone: What it binds is unknown.

Sequenced by immunoSEQ multiplex PCR; TCRdb stores in-frame clones only, minus some. Seen here are about 62,000 clones, 65% to 85% observed once, and the top ten hold 2.9%. People whose metastatic non-small-cell lung cancer was chemo-refractory got focal radiation along with CTLA-4 blockade by ipilimumab. The CDR3 totals 12 residues. CDR1 is GTSNPN and CDR2 is SVGIG in the germline V gene (reference sequence). The junction had 6 bases not matched to a gene; V was cut back by 4 bases and J by 7 bases. The V gene is TRBV30, the J gene TRBJ1-2, with 7 bases lining up with TRBD1. This material consisted of peripheral blood, taken from a patient treated with radiotherapy plus ipilimumab. This clonotype was obtained from a human donor with non-small cell lung cancer who had a complete response to radiotherapy plus ipilimumab. The chain's CDR3 is CAWNRGVSGYTF. Here the CDR3 DNA reads TGTGCCTGGAACAGGGGAGTGAGTGGCTACACCTTC.